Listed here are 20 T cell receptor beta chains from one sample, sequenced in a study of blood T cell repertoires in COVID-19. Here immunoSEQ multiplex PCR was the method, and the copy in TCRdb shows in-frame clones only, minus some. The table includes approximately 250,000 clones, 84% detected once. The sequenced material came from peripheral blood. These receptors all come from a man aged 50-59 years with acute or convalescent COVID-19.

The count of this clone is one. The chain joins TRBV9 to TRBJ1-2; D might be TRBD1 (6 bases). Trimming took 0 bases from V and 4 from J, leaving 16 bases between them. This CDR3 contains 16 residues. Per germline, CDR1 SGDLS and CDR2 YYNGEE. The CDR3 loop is CASSVGGQGQGYGYTF. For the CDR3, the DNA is TGTGCCAGCAGCGTAGGGGGCCAGGGGCAGGGCTATGGCTACACCTTC.

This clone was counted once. CDR3 sequence: CASKKRDSNQPQHF. CDR3 in DNA: TGTGCCAGCAAAAAGAGAGATAGCAATCAGCCCCAGCATTTT. This chain joins TRBV2 and TRBJ1-5, with D hard to call. CDR1 SNHLY and CDR2 FYNNEI come from the germline V gene. This CDR3 has 14 residues. Deletions cut 7 bases from V and 0 bases from J, with 10 bases between. The full variable domain, with the rest looked up from reference TRBV2 and TRBJ1-5, is EPEVTQTPSHQVTQMGQEVILRCVPISNHLYFYWYRQILGQKVEFLVSFYNNEISEKSEIFDDQFSVERPDGSNFTLKIRSTKLEDSAMYFCASKKRDSNQPQHFGDGTRLSIL.

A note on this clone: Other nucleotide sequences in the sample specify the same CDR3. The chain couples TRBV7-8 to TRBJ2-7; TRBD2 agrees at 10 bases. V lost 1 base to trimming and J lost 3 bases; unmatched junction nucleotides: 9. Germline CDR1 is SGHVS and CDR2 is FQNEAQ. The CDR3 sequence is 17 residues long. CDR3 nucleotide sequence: TGTGCCAGCAGCTTAGTTGGAAGCGGGAGGGCTAACTACGAGCAGTACTTC. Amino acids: CASSLVGSGRANYEQYF.

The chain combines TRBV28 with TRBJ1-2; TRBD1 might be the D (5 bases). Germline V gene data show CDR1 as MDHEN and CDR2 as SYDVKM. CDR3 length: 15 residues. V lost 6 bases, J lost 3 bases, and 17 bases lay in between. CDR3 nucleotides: TGTGCCAGCAGAAAGGACAAGGGGCCCTACTATGGCTACACCTTC. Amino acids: CASRKDKGPYYGYTF.

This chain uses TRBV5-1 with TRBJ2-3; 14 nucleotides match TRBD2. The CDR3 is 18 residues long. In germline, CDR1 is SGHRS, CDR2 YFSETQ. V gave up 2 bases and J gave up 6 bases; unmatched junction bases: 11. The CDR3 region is CASSFIIWTSGRLDTQYF. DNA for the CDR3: TGCGCCAGCAGCTTTATTATTTGGACTAGCGGGAGGTTGGATACGCAGTATTTT. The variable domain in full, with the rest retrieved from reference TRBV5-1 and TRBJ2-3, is KAGVTQTPRYLIKTRGQQVTLSCSPISGHRSVSWYQQTPGQGLQFLFEYFSETQRNKGNFPGRFSGRQFSNSRSEMNVSTLELGDSALYLCASSFIIWTSGRLDTQYFGPGTRLTVL.

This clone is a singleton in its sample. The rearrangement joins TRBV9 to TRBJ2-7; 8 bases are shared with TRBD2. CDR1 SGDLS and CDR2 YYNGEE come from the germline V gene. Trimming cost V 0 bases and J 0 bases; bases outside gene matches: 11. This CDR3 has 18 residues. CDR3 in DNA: TGTGCCAGCAGCGTAGGCAAATCGGGGGGGCTTAGCTCCTACGAGCAGTACTTC. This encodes CASSVGKSGGLSSYEQYF.

CDR3 loop: CASSTLTFGNTEAFF. The DNA for the CDR3 is TGCGCCAGCAGCACCCTGACATTTGGGAACACTGAAGCTTTCTTT. The chain has TRBV5-1 and TRBJ1-1; D unclear. CDR3 length equals 15 residues. V lost 4 bases and J lost 1, with 14 bases in between. Germline assignment: CDR1 SGHRS and CDR2 YFSETQ.

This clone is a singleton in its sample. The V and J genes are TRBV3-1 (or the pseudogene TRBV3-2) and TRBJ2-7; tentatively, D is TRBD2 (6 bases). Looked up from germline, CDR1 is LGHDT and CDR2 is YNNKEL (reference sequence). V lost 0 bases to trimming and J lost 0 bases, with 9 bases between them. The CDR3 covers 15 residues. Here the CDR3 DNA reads TGTGCCAGCAGCCAAGATCCTAGCGCCTCCTACGAGCAGTACTTC. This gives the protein CASSQDPSASYEQYF.

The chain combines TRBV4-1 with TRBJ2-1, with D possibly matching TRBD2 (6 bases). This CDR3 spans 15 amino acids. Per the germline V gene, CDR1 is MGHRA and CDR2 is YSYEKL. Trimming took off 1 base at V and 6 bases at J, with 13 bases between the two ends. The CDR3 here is CASSQGGGVLNEQFF. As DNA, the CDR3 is TGCGCCAGCAGCCAAGGCGGAGGGGTTCTCAATGAGCAGTTCTTC.

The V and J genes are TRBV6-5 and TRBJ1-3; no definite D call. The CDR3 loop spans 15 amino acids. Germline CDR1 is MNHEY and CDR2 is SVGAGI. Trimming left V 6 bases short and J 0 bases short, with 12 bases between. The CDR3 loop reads CASSASPNSGNTIYF. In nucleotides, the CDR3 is TGTGCCAGCAGCGCTAGCCCGAACTCTGGAAACACCATATATTTT.

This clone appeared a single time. Written as DNA, the CDR3 is TGTGCCAGCAGCCAAGGGGACAGGGTGATCAACGAGCAGTACTTC. This sequence encodes CASSQGDRVINEQYF. V and J are TRBV4-2 and TRBJ2-7, with TRBD1 identical over 9 bases. CDR3 length: 15 residues. Trimming at V came to 1 base and at J to 5 bases, leaving 6 bases not matched to a gene. From germline, CDR1 is LGHNA and CDR2 YNFKEQ.

CDR3 loop: CASSEVATGTGTSPLHF. The CDR3 DNA sequence: TGTGCCAGCAGTGAAGTTGCAACCGGGACAGGGACTTCACCCCTCCACTTT. The chain employs TRBV2 and TRBJ1-6, with 9 bases fitting TRBD1. Germline-derived CDR1 and CDR2 are SNHLY and FYNNEI. The junction had 10 bases not matched to a gene; V was cut back by 1 base and J by 9 bases. This CDR3 contains 17 residues.

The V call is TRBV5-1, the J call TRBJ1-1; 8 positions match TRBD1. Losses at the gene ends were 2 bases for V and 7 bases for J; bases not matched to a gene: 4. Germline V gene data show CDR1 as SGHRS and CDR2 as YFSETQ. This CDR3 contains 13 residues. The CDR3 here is CASSLQQGGEAFF. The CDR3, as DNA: TGCGCCAGCAGCTTACAACAGGGGGGTGAAGCTTTCTTT.

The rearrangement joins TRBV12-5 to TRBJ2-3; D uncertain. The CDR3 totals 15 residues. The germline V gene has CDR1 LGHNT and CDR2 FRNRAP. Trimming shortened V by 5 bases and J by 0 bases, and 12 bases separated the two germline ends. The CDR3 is CASGAQQTSTDTQYF. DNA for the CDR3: TGTGCTAGTGGTGCCCAGCAGACTAGCACAGATACGCAGTATTTT.

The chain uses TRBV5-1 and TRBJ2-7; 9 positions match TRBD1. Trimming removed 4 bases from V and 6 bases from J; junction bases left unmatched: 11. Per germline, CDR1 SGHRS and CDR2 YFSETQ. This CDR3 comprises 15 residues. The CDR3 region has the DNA TGCGCCAGCAGCGGGAACAGGGGGCGCAACGGCGAGCAGTACTTC. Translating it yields CASSGNRGRNGEQYF.

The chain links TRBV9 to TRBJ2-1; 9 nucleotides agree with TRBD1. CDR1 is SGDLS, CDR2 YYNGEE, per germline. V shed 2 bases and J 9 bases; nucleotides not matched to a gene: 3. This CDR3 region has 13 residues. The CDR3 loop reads CASSVGQGSEQFF. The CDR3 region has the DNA TGTGCCAGCAGCGTGGGACAGGGCAGTGAGCAGTTCTTC.

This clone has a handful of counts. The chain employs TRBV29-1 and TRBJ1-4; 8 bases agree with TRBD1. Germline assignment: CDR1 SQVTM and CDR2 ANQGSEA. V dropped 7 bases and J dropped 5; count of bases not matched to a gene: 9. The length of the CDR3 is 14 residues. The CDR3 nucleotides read TGCAGCGCCCGAAGGACAGGGTCAAATGAAAAACTGTTTTTT. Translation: CSARRTGSNEKLFF.

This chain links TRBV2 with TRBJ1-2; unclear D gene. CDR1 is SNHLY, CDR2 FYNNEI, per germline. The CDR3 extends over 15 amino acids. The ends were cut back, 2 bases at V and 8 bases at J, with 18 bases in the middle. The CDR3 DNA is TGTGCCAGCAGTGAATTTCGGCAGCCCGGAGAAGGCTACACCTTC. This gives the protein CASSEFRQPGEGYTF. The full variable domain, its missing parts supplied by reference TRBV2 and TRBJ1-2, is EPEVTQTPSHQVTQMGQEVILRCVPISNHLYFYWYRQILGQKVEFLVSFYNNEISEKSEIFDDQFSVERPDGSNFTLKIRSTKLEDSAMYFCASSEFRQPGEGYTFGSGTRLTVV.

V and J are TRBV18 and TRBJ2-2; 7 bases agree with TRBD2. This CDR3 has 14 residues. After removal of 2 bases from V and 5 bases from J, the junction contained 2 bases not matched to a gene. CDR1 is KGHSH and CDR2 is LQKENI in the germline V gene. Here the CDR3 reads CASSPGRDTGELFF. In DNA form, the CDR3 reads TGTGCCAGCTCACCAGGGAGGGATACCGGGGAGCTGTTTTTT.

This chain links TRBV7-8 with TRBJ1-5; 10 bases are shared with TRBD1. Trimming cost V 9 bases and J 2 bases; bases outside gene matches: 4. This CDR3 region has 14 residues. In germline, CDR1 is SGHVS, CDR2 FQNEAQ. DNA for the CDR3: TGTGCCAGTGGCGGGACAGGGGGCAATCAGCCCCAGCATTTT. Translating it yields CASGGTGGNQPQHF.